These T cell receptor beta chains were read from a single sample in a study of cytomegalovirus exposure and HLA in healthy donors. The protocol was immunoSEQ multiplex PCR, while the TCRdb copy is restricted to in-frame clones and leaves out a portion. The sample shows 250,000 to 350,000 clones, about nine tenths of them seen only once. What was sequenced was PBMCs. Receptor source: a man aged 40-50 years in good health and CMV-seropositive. Each CDR3 is given with its conserved first and last residue. A D gene is named only where the DNA matches it firmly. Expanded clones get a size class; other rows say once, few or many, or leave the size out.

length	D	V	size	J	CDR3	DNA
16	.	TRBV10-3	.	TRBJ2-3	CAISDGGGYDTDTQYF	TGTGCCATCAGTGACGGCGGCGGGTACGACACAGATACGCAGTATTTT
15	.	TRBV7-6	.	TRBJ1-2	CASSSDFRGVYGYTF	TGTGCCAGCAGCTCAGACTTCAGGGGAGTCTATGGCTACACCTTC
15	.	TRBV6-1	.	TRBJ1-2	CASSELSGQSAGYTF	TGTGCCAGCAGTGAACTATCGGGTCAGTCGGCTGGCTACACCTTC
11	.	TRBV20-1	.	TRBJ2-5	CSAPVVETQYF	TGCAGTGCCCCGGTAGTAGAGACCCAGTACTTC
14	.	TRBV6-5	.	TRBJ2-7	CASSYSADNYEQYF	TGTGCCAGCAGTTACTCCGCAGATAACTACGAGCAGTACTTC
15	TRBD1	TRBV28	few	TRBJ1-1	CASTPGDRVSTEAFF	TGTGCCAGCACCCCGGGGGACAGGGTGAGCACTGAAGCTTTCTTT
11	.	TRBV20-1	.	TRBJ2-5	CSATGQETQYF	TGCAGCGCGACAGGTCAAGAGACCCAGTACTTC
19	TRBD2	TRBV6-1	.	TRBJ2-7	CASSEVMGLADPLAHEQYF	TGTGCCAGCAGTGAGGTCATGGGACTAGCGGACCCCCTGGCGCACGAGCAGTACTTC
12	.	TRBV28	.	TRBJ2-7	CASSFLSYEQYF	TGTGCCAGCAGTTTCTTGTCCTACGAGCAGTACTTC
14	.	TRBV29-1	.	TRBJ2-3	CSVGQELSTDTQYF	TGCAGCGTTGGACAGGAACTGAGCACAGATACGCAGTATTTT
18	TRBD1	TRBV4-2	.	TRBJ2-7	CASSAPLGQSHPSYEQYF	TGTGCCAGCAGCGCCCCATTGGGACAGTCGCACCCATCCTACGAGCAGTACTTC
17	TRBD2	TRBV9	once	TRBJ2-7	CASSVGTSGLTAYEQYF	TGTGCCAGCAGCGTAGGTACTAGCGGACTAACAGCCTACGAGCAGTACTTC
14	.	TRBV11-2	.	TRBJ2-7	CASSLRAVMGEQYF	TGTGCCAGCAGCTTAAGAGCGGTGATGGGCGAGCAGTACTTC
15	TRBD2	TRBV11-2	.	TRBJ2-7	CASRRGGRAGSEQYF	TGTGCCAGCAGAAGGGGCGGGAGGGCCGGAAGCGAGCAGTACTTC
17	TRBD2	TRBV7-6	.	TRBJ2-1	CASSLLGLAGGRGEQFF	TGTGCCAGCAGCTTATTGGGACTAGCGGGAGGGCGAGGTGAGCAGTTCTTC
16	.	TRBV6-1	once	TRBJ1-2	CASSGQSTVANYGYTF	TGTGCCAGCAGTGGACAGAGTACCGTAGCTAACTATGGCTACACCTTC
16	.	TRBV19	.	TRBJ2-1	CASSIEGTLLYNEQFF	TGTGCCAGTAGTATAGAGGGCACACTCCTCTACAATGAGCAGTTCTTC
14	.	TRBV5-1	few	TRBJ1-1	CASSNEGVNTEAFF	TGCGCCAGCAGCAACGAGGGTGTGAACACTGAAGCTTTCTTT
13	.	TRBV5-8	.	TRBJ1-5	CASSLARSQPQHF	TGTGCCAGCAGCTTGGCACGGAGTCAGCCCCAGCATTTT
13	TRBD1	TRBV30	.	TRBJ1-1	CALHTGGATEAFF	TGTGCCTTACATACAGGGGGCGCGACTGAAGCTTTCTTT
13	TRBD1	TRBV27	.	TRBJ2-7	CASSWTGTGEQYF	TGTGCCAGCAGTTGGACAGGGACGGGAGAGCAGTACTTC
15	.	TRBV2	.	TRBJ1-5	CASSPDRTSNQPQHF	TGTGCCAGCAGCCCGGACAGAACGAGCAATCAGCCCCAGCATTTT
19	TRBD2	TRBV7-3	once	TRBJ2-2	CASSPLMVAGEKRTGELFF	TGTGCCAGCAGCCCCTTAATGGTAGCGGGAGAAAAGAGGACCGGGGAGCTGTTTTTT
17	TRBD2	TRBV27	.	TRBJ2-7	CASSSPGGGRASYEQYF	TGTGCCAGCAGTTCCCCGGGGGGCGGGAGGGCCTCCTACGAGCAGTACTTC
13	.	TRBV7-2	.	TRBJ2-7	CASSSTGPDEQYF	TGTGCCAGCAGTTCTACAGGGCCCGACGAGCAGTACTTC
16	TRBD1	TRBV5-1	.	TRBJ1-3	CASSLEGGRGRNTIYF	TGCGCCAGCAGCTTGGAAGGCGGCAGGGGGAGAAACACCATATATTTT
16	TRBD2	TRBV19	.	TRBJ2-7	CASSIGGGSPSYEQYF	TGTGCCAGTAGTATAGGCGGCGGGAGCCCCTCCTACGAGCAGTACTTC
13	.	TRBV29-1	.	TRBJ1-1	CSVEAPMNTEAFF	TGCAGCGTTGAGGCCCCGATGAACACTGAAGCTTTCTTT
16	TRBD2	TRBV5-1	.	TRBJ2-7	CASSLATSGTSYEQYF	TGCGCCAGCAGCTTGGCCACTAGCGGGACCTCCTACGAGCAGTACTTC
16	TRBD2	TRBV29-1	.	TRBJ2-1	CSVAGGGKYSYNEQFF	TGCAGCGTTGCGGGAGGGGGGAAATATTCCTACAATGAGCAGTTCTTC
15	.	TRBV5-1	.	TRBJ1-1	CASSLGDRPYTEAFF	TGCGCCAGCAGCTTGGGCGACAGACCCTACACTGAAGCTTTCTTT
16	TRBD2	TRBV7-9	.	TRBJ2-7	CASTQPAGPSPYEQYF	TGTGCCAGCACCCAGCCAGCGGGACCGTCACCCTACGAGCAGTACTTC
13	.	TRBV5-4	.	TRBJ1-2	CASSLPPGAGYTF	TGTGCCAGCAGCTTGCCCCCAGGCGCCGGCTACACCTTC
14	.	TRBV4-3	.	TRBJ1-1	CASSQERGTTEAFF	TGCGCCAGCAGCCAAGAACGGGGGACCACTGAAGCTTTCTTT
15	TRBD2	TRBV6-5	.	TRBJ2-1	CASRGLAGVYNEQFF	TGTGCCAGCAGAGGACTAGCGGGAGTATACAATGAGCAGTTCTTC
12	.	TRBV2	.	TRBJ2-7	CASGQIPYEQYF	TGTGCCAGCGGACAGATTCCCTACGAGCAGTACTTC
17	TRBD2	TRBV7-9	.	TRBJ2-1	CASSQDPTSGFYNEQFF	TGTGCCAGCAGCCAGGACCCGACTAGCGGGTTTTACAATGAGCAGTTCTTC
17	.	TRBV10-3	.	TRBJ2-6	CAISREGLGSGANVLTF	TGTGCCATCAGCAGAGAGGGACTCGGCTCTGGGGCCAACGTCCTGACTTTC
14	TRBD1	TRBV4-1	.	TRBJ2-7	CASSPIGQGYEQYF	TGCGCCAGCAGCCCGATTGGACAGGGGTACGAGCAGTACTTC
14	TRBD1	TRBV5-6	.	TRBJ1-1	CASSLGDRVTEAFF	TGTGCCAGCAGCTTGGGTGACAGGGTTACTGAAGCTTTCTTT
13	.	TRBV30	.	TRBJ1-1	CAWSVNTGMEAFF	TGTGCCTGGAGTGTAAATACAGGGATGGAAGCTTTCTTT
12	TRBD2	TRBV5-4	.	TRBJ2-7	CASSPGGYEQYF	TGTGCCAGCAGCCCGGGGGGGTACGAGCAGTACTTC
14	.	TRBV6-5	.	TRBJ1-1	CASSFRQRNTEAFF	TGTGCCAGCAGTTTCAGGCAGAGGAACACTGAAGCTTTCTTT